The 27 T cell receptor beta chains presented below share a single source sample, sequenced in a study of T cells after yellow fever vaccination. TCRdb reprocessed the 5' RACE reads with MiXCR, giving one entry per CDR3 protein. The sample includes about 300,000 distinct CDR3 sequences, around 6.8% of them seen just once. Sample: PBMCs, taken approximately 40 days after the first yellow fever vaccination. The receptors here all came from a man aged 18-30 years who received the YFV17D yellow fever vaccine.

This clonotype was counted a few times. This chain's CDR3 is CASSLGGLAQETQYF. For the CDR3, the DNA is TGTGCCAGCAGCTTAGGAGGTCTAGCACAAGAGACCCAGTACTTC. The chain uses TRBV11-2 and TRBJ2-5, with D tentatively TRBD2 (5 bases). The CDR3 spans 15 residues. V shed 1 base and J shed 2 bases, with 11 bases lying between them. Germline CDR1 SGHAT, CDR2 FQNNGV. Combining the CDR3 with reference TRBV11-2 and TRBJ2-5 gives the whole variable domain EAGVAQSPRYKIIEKRQSVAFWCNPISGHATLYWYQQILGQGPKLLIQFQNNGVVDDSQLPKDRFSAERLKGVDSTLKIQPAKLEDSAVYLCASSLGGLAQETQYFGPGTRLLVL.

This sequence joins TRBV23-1 and TRBJ2-7; D may correspond to TRBD1 or TRBD2 (5 bases each). TRBV23-1 carries the ORF label, with uncertain function. This CDR3 region has 16 residues. Trimming stripped 3 bases from V and 5 bases from J, with 20 bases between. The CDR3 loop is CASSHTRGDLTHEQYF. For the CDR3, the DNA is TGCGCCAGCAGTCACACGAGAGGGGATCTTACCCACGAGCAGTACTTC.

This clonotype was observed a handful of times. This rearrangement joins TRBV4-3 to TRBJ1-1; the D gene is possibly TRBD1 (6 bases). Trimming cost V 1 base and J 2 bases, with 11 bases left between them. This CDR3 has 15 residues. From germline, CDR1 is LGHNA and CDR2 YSLEER. This chain's CDR3 is CASSQGPQGNTEAFF. The CDR3 DNA reads as TGCGCCAGCAGCCAAGGCCCACAGGGAAACACTGAAGCTTTCTTT.

The table lists this clonotype with many counts. The chain joins TRBV28 to TRBJ2-1; 10 bases line up with TRBD2. This CDR3 is 17 amino acids long. The J segment lost 2 bases and the V segment lost 3 bases, leaving 7 bases of the junction unmatched. CDR1 is MDHEN, CDR2 SYDVKM, per germline. The CDR3 coding sequence is TGTGCCAGCAGTTTTTTAGCGGGGGGTAGTCCCTACAATGAGCAGTTCTTC. It translates to CASSFLAGGSPYNEQFF.

This clonotype has only a few counts. The chain joins TRBV6-2 or TRBV6-3 to TRBJ2-7; tentative D call: TRBD1 (5 bases). Deletions cut 6 bases from V and 1 base from J, with 13 bases between. The CDR3 spans 14 residues. The germline CDR1 and CDR2 sequences are MNHEY and SVGEGT. CDR3 DNA sequence: TGTGCCAGCAGGGCGTTACAGGATTCCTACGAGCAGTACTTC. This encodes CASRALQDSYEQYF.

This clonotype was seen more than once but under ten times. The chain has TRBV6-1 and TRBJ1-2, with unresolved D. Trimming pared 6 bases from V and 5 bases from J, leaving 13 bases between. Germline V gives CDR1 MNHNS, CDR2 SASEGT. The CDR3 totals 13 residues. The CDR3 sequence is CASREPDSYGYTF. Written as DNA, the CDR3 is TGTGCCAGCAGGGAACCGGACTCTTATGGCTACACCTTC.

This clonotype has more than one count but fewer than ten. The chain recombines TRBV5-1 with TRBJ2-3, with TRBD1 matching 10 bases. The CDR3 sequence is 16 residues long. Germline CDR1 SGHRS, CDR2 YFSETQ. The ends lost 4 bases at V and 0 bases at J; junction bases unmatched: 5. CDR3 nucleotides: TGCGCCAGCAGCCCGGGACAGGGGTCTAGCACAGATACGCAGTATTTT. As protein: CASSPGQGSSTDTQYF.

This clonotype was recorded a few times. V usage is TRBV3-1 and J usage is TRBJ1-4; D is unresolved. V lost 0 bases and J lost 1, with 3 bases in between. The germline gives CDR1 LGHDT, CDR2 YNNKEL (reference sequence). CDR3 length: 14 residues. This chain's CDR3 is CASSQDVTNEKLFF. In nucleotides, the CDR3 is TGTGCCAGCAGCCAAGATGTAACTAATGAAAAACTGTTTTTT.

A few counts support this clonotype. The V gene is TRBV25-1, the J gene TRBJ1-1, with D possibly TRBD1 on 5 matching bases. V lost 5 bases and J 8 bases, leaving 18 bases between the germline ends. The CDR3 sequence is 14 residues long. Per germline, CDR1 MGHDK and CDR2 SYGVNS. The CDR3 bases are TGTGCCAGCAGTCCCCCCGGAGGGGTGGGAGAAGCTTTCTTT. Translating it yields CASSPPGGVGEAFF.

This clonotype was counted many times. CDR3 loop: CASSFWGATEAFF. The CDR3 region has the DNA TGTGCCAGCAGTTTCTGGGGCGCCACTGAAGCTTTCTTT. The V call is TRBV12-3 or TRBV12-4, the J call TRBJ1-1; weak D call: TRBD1 (5 bases). The CDR3 covers 13 residues. The V gene lost 3 bases and the J gene lost 4 bases, with 9 bases spanning the gap.

This clonotype was counted a few times. The gene calls are TRBV3-1 and TRBJ2-7; D is undetermined. The CDR3 is 14 amino acids. CDR1 is LGHDT and CDR2 is YNNKEL in the germline V gene (reference sequence). The V end was cut by 4 bases, the J end by 0 bases, with 10 bases between. The CDR3 sequence: CASSPSYSSYEQYF. DNA of the CDR3: TGTGCCAGCAGCCCTTCCTATAGCTCCTACGAGCAGTACTTC.

The rearrangement joins TRBV9 to TRBJ1-3; TRBD1 matches 7 bases. The CDR3 runs to 17 residues. After removal of 0 bases from V and 0 bases from J, the junction contained 6 bases not matched to a gene. Germline V gene data show CDR1 as SGDLS and CDR2 as YYNGEE. The CDR3: CASSVAEQGISGNTIYF. The DNA for the CDR3 is TGTGCCAGCAGCGTAGCGGAACAGGGGATCTCTGGAAACACCATATATTTT.

This clonotype has a handful of counts. The chain employs TRBV6-4 and TRBJ2-3, with 8 bases matching TRBD2. CDR1 is MRHNA and CDR2 is SNTAGT in the germline V gene. There are 14 residues in the CDR3. Trimming took 6 bases from V and 5 from J; bases not matched to a gene: 7. The DNA for the CDR3 is TGTGCCAGCAGGCCCGGGGGGGGCGAAGATACGCAGTATTTT. This encodes CASRPGGGEDTQYF.

A few counts support this clonotype. This chain joins TRBV12-3 or TRBV12-4 and TRBJ1-2, with TRBD1 as a possible D gene (5 bases). This CDR3 has 15 residues. V was pared by 1 base and J by 0 bases, with 9 bases between. The CDR3 reads CASSLGQLANYGYTF. The CDR3 nucleotides read TGTGCCAGCAGTTTAGGACAGTTAGCTAACTATGGCTACACCTTC.

This clonotype occurred a few times. The rearrangement uses TRBV28 and TRBJ2-1; a weak D match, TRBD1 (6 bases). The CDR3 contains 15 residues. Germline assignment: CDR1 MDHEN and CDR2 SYDVKM. Deletions cut 5 bases from V and 8 bases from J, with 19 bases between. CDR3: CASSQRRQAQDEQFF. In DNA form, the CDR3 reads TGTGCCAGCAGTCAAAGGAGACAGGCTCAGGATGAGCAGTTCTTC.

The sample holds a few counts of this clonotype. The chain uses TRBV18 and TRBJ1-1, with D tentatively TRBD1 (6 bases). Germline V gene sequence: CDR1 KGHSH, CDR2 LQKENI. V was clipped by 6 bases and J by 0 bases, with 20 bases between them. This CDR3 is 17 amino acids long. Here the CDR3 reads CASSLRGLRGMNTEAFF. DNA of the CDR3: TGTGCCAGCTCGCTGAGGGGCCTCAGGGGAATGAACACTGAAGCTTTCTTT.

The chain has TRBV4-1 and TRBJ2-5; 7 positions agree with TRBD2. Germline V gene lookup returns CDR1 MGHRA and CDR2 YSYEKL. The CDR3 has 16 amino acids. With V trimmed by 3 bases and J by 1 base, 8 bases remained unmatched. CDR3 sequence: CASSQGWRETQETQYF. CDR3 in DNA: TGCGCCAGCAGCCAGGGGTGGCGGGAGACCCAAGAGACCCAGTACTTC.

The rearrangement joins TRBV9 to TRBJ1-2; D is unresolved. CDR3 length equals 13 residues. Germline CDR1 is SGDLS and CDR2 is YYNGEE. Deletions cut 3 bases from V and 8 bases from J, with 14 bases between. The CDR3 DNA sequence: TGTGCCAGCAGCGCCGCGGGTATTCGAGGCTACACCTTC. This encodes CASSAAGIRGYTF.

This clonotype appeared a few times. The chain joins TRBV5-1 to TRBJ2-3; 10 nucleotides match TRBD1. Trimming took 6 bases from V and 2 from J; bases not matched to a gene: 9. The germline V gene encodes CDR1 SGHRS and CDR2 YFSETQ. The CDR3 consists of 16 residues. As DNA, the CDR3 is TGCGCCAGCAACGGCGCCGGGACAGGGGACACAGATACGCAGTATTTT. Translated, it gives CASNGAGTGDTDTQYF.

In regard to this clonotype: A single base separates this from a much larger clone, so it may be a read error. V and J are TRBV5-5 and TRBJ2-2; possible D gene TRBD2, 6 bases. The CDR3 length is 13 residues. The germline gives CDR1 SGHKS, CDR2 YYEKEE (reference sequence). The CDR3 protein is CASTLANTGELVF. The DNA of the CDR3 is TGTGCCAGCACCCTAGCGAACACCGGGGAGCTGGTTTTT.

This clonotype has a count of ten or more. The rearrangement links TRBV7-2 to TRBJ2-5; D is perhaps TRBD1 or TRBD2 (5 bases each). With 1 base removed from V and 4 bases from J, the gap between germline ends came to 7 bases. The CDR3 is 13 residues long. The germline V gene encodes CDR1 SGHTA and CDR2 FQGNSA. The CDR3 loop is CASSLVRGETQYF. Here the CDR3 DNA reads TGTGCCAGCAGCTTAGTGAGGGGAGAGACCCAGTACTTC.

Ten or more counts support this clonotype. The CDR3 reads CSARGSPLGYTF. The CDR3 DNA sequence: TGCAGTGCTAGAGGCAGCCCGCTGGGCTACACCTTC. This chain connects TRBV20-1 to TRBJ1-2; no reliable D call. V was clipped by 1 base and J by 8 bases, with 11 bases between them. The CDR3 is made up of 12 amino acids. Per the germline V gene, CDR1 is DFQATT and CDR2 is SNEGSKA (reference sequence).

This clonotype was counted only a few times. The genes are TRBV7-9 and TRBJ2-5; TRBD2 agrees at 8 bases. The CDR3 contains 14 residues. CDR1 and CDR2 from the germline V gene are SEHNR and FQNEAQ (reference sequence). The ends lost 7 bases at V and 5 bases at J; junction bases unmatched: 9. Here the CDR3 DNA reads TGTGCCAGCACCGCCCCGGGAGGGCTTGAGACCCAGTACTTC. Protein: CASTAPGGLETQYF.

The V gene is TRBV5-1, the J gene TRBJ2-7; D not certain. Trimming removed 0 bases at V and 4 bases at J, with 20 bases between. This CDR3 has 17 amino acids. CDR1 and CDR2 from the germline V gene are SGHRS and YFSETQ. CDR3 sequence reads: CASSLAATGSSVYEQYF. CDR3 nucleotide sequence: TGCGCCAGCAGCTTGGCCGCGACGGGCTCAAGTGTGTACGAGCAGTACTTC. The whole variable domain, remainder taken from reference TRBV5-1 and TRBJ2-7, is KAGVTQTPRYLIKTRGQQVTLSCSPISGHRSVSWYQQTPGQGLQFLFEYFSETQRNKGNFPGRFSGRQFSNSRSEMNVSTLELGDSALYLCASSLAATGSSVYEQYFGPGTRLTVT.

The chain links TRBV4-2 to TRBJ1-6; 8 bases fit TRBD1. Germline V gives CDR1 LGHNA, CDR2 YNFKEQ. The junction had 4 bases not matched to a gene; V was cut back by 0 bases and J by 6 bases. The CDR3 length is 16 residues. DNA for the CDR3: TGTGCCAGCAGCCAAGAGGAGGACAGGGTTAATTCACCCCTCCACTTT. Amino acid sequence: CASSQEEDRVNSPLHF.

In this sample, this clonotype turned up many times. The chain has TRBV5-1 and TRBJ2-7, with TRBD2 as a possible D gene (6 bases). Germline V lookup: CDR1 SGHRS, CDR2 YFSETQ. V lost 4 bases and J 3 bases, leaving 11 bases between the germline ends. The CDR3 sequence is 13 residues long. The CDR3, as DNA: TGCGCCAGCAGCGGGGAGGTAGACTACGAGCAGTACTTC. Translating it yields CASSGEVDYEQYF. The whole variable domain, remainder taken from reference TRBV5-1 and TRBJ2-7, is KAGVTQTPRYLIKTRGQQVTLSCSPISGHRSVSWYQQTPGQGLQFLFEYFSETQRNKGNFPGRFSGRQFSNSRSEMNVSTLELGDSALYLCASSGEVDYEQYFGPGTRLTVT.

This clonotype was counted between two and nine times. The chain uses TRBV7-9 and TRBJ2-1, with a weak D call TRBD1 (6 bases). Trimming cost V 6 bases and J 6 bases, with 12 bases left between them. Germline CDR1 SEHNR, CDR2 FQNEAQ (reference sequence). The CDR3 totals 13 residues. The CDR3 reads CASRIGQTNEQFF. In nucleotides, the CDR3 is TGTGCCAGCAGGATCGGACAGACCAATGAGCAGTTCTTC.